The 21 T cell receptor beta chains in this list originate from one sample, sequenced in a study of cytomegalovirus exposure and HLA in healthy donors (dated by TCRdb to 2016 to 2017). Library method: the immunoSEQ multiplex PCR assay. The multiplex PCR relied on a mix of 60 forward primers for TCR Vbeta segments and 13 reverse primers for TCR Jbeta segments. Entries here come from immuneACCESS through TCRdb and include only in-frame sequences with V and J called. Some clones fail to appear in such tables; in the studies checked, an unresolved V gene covers under half of the shortfall, and the cause of the remainder is unknown. The sample profile shows about 54,000 clones; around 78% of them were found once. The ten largest clonotypes hold approximately 1.5% of the sample. The sequenced sample was PBMCs. The receptors stem from a female donor in good health and CMV-seronegative.

The CDR3 nucleotides are TGTGCCAGCAGCCCGGGGGGGTATAATGAGCAGTTCTTC. Translated, it gives CASSPGGYNEQFF. The chain has TRBV11-3 and TRBJ2-1; TRBD2 aligns across 8 bases. The V and J ends lost 5 bases and 7 bases, in that order; junction bases with no gene match: 4. The CDR3 extends over 13 amino acids. Per the germline V gene, CDR1 is SGHNT and CDR2 is YENEEA.

V is TRBV4-1 and J is TRBJ1-1, with a weak D call TRBD1 (6 bases). V lost 2 bases to trimming and J lost 0 bases, with 10 bases between them. There are 15 residues in the CDR3. Germline assignment: CDR1 MGHRA and CDR2 YSYEKL. This CDR3 is CASSQQGSLNTEAFF. The DNA of the CDR3 is TGCGCCAGCAGCCAACAGGGGTCTTTGAACACTGAAGCTTTCTTT.

This clone was seen only a few times. The chain recombines TRBV4-2 with TRBJ2-5, with 9 bases that match TRBD2. This CDR3 has 16 amino acids. V shed 0 bases, J shed 5 bases, and the junction held 7 bases outside the gene matches. Germline loops: CDR1 LGHNA, CDR2 YNFKEQ. The CDR3 nucleotides read TGTGCCAGCAGCCAAGAAGGCGGGGGGGCCAGGGAGACCCAGTACTTC. It encodes CASSQEGGGARETQYF.

J is TRBJ2-5 and V is TRBV18; tentatively, D is TRBD2 (6 bases). With 4 bases removed from V and 4 bases from J, the gap between germline ends came to 16 bases. This CDR3 is 15 amino acids long. Germline loops: CDR1 KGHSH, CDR2 LQKENI. The CDR3 nucleotides are TGTGCCAGCTCACAGGTAGCGGTCGCTGGAGAGACCCAGTACTTC. As protein: CASSQVAVAGETQYF.

This CDR3 reads CASSYSLDRVFYEQYF. CDR3 DNA: TGTGCCAGCAGTTACTCTCTGGACAGGGTCTTCTACGAGCAGTACTTC. The chain is built from TRBV6-6 and TRBJ2-7; TRBD1 aligns across 8 bases. J gave up 3 bases and V 0 bases, and 7 bases lay outside the gene matches. In germline, CDR1 is MNHNY, CDR2 SVGAGI (reference sequence). The CDR3 has 16 residues.

The chain employs TRBV7-9 and TRBJ1-1; D not certain. The length of the CDR3 is 13 residues. Germline V gene sequence: CDR1 SEHNR, CDR2 FQNEAQ (reference sequence). V lost 5 bases, J lost 2 bases, and 9 bases lay in between. The CDR3 nucleotides read TGTGCCAGCAGCGCCACGGGAAACACTGAAGCTTTCTTT. This gives the protein CASSATGNTEAFF.

This chain joins TRBV7-3 and TRBJ2-1, with 15 nucleotides matching TRBD2. The CDR3 has 17 residues. The germline CDR1 and CDR2 sequences are SGHTA and FQGTGA. V lost 5 bases to trimming and J lost 7 bases; unmatched junction nucleotides: 9. The CDR3 DNA sequence: TGTGCCAGCAGCCCCAACCGGGGACTAGCGGGGGGAAATGAGCAGTTCTTC. This sequence encodes CASSPNRGLAGGNEQFF.

This clone has more than one count but fewer than ten. The chain recombines TRBV4-3 with TRBJ1-1; weak D call: TRBD1 (5 bases). Looked up from germline, CDR1 is LGHNA and CDR2 is YSLEER. This CDR3 comprises 15 residues. V was pared by 0 bases and J by 4 bases, with 12 bases between. CDR3 sequence (DNA): TGCGCCAGCAGCCAAGAGATTGGGGGGGGCACTGAAGCTTTCTTT. Its translation is CASSQEIGGGTEAFF.

The chain carries TRBV18 and TRBJ2-5; no definite D call. This CDR3 is built from 14 residues. V was shortened by 3 bases and J by 0 bases, with 8 bases between the two germline ends. Germline V gene sequence: CDR1 KGHSH, CDR2 LQKENI. The CDR3: CASSPVQDQETQYF. The CDR3 nucleotides read TGTGCCAGCTCACCCGTCCAGGACCAAGAGACCCAGTACTTC.

The rearrangement uses TRBV5-1 and TRBJ1-4; unclear D gene. Germline CDR1 reads SGHRS; CDR2 reads YFSETQ. The CDR3 length is 14 residues. The ends were cut back, 1 base at V and 7 bases at J, with 11 bases in the middle. CDR3 DNA sequence: TGCGCCAGCAGCTTGTCTCAGGTGACTGAAAAACTGTTTTTT. Its translation is CASSLSQVTEKLFF.

A single count supports this clone. The chain is built from TRBV5-1 and TRBJ2-5; D perhaps matches TRBD2 (7 bases). CDR3 length: 15 residues. CDR1 and CDR2 from the germline V gene are SGHRS and YFSETQ. Trimming pared 4 bases from V and 5 bases from J, leaving 18 bases between. The CDR3 spells CASSPTRGARETQYF. The CDR3 nucleotides read TGCGCCAGCAGCCCTACCCGGGGGGCCCGGGAGACCCAGTACTTC.

This clone occurred a few times. V usage is TRBV25-1 and J usage is TRBJ2-2; TRBD2 matches 13 bases. The CDR3 covers 18 residues. The germline V gene has CDR1 MGHDK and CDR2 SYGVNS. The J segment lost 1 base and the V segment lost 6 bases, leaving 8 bases of the junction unmatched. The CDR3 loop reads CASSSRLAGGMNTGELFF. The DNA for the CDR3 is TGTGCCAGCAGCTCCCGACTAGCGGGGGGCATGAACACCGGGGAGCTGTTTTTT.

This clone came up a few times. The rearrangement joins TRBV2 to TRBJ2-5, with TRBD2 matching over 8 bases. The CDR3 covers 15 residues. The ends lost 8 bases at V and 1 base at J; junction bases unmatched: 9. In germline, CDR1 is SNHLY, CDR2 FYNNEI. CDR3 nucleotide sequence: TGTGCCAGCGTCGGTCTGCTAGCGGGCCAAGAGACCCAGTACTTC. Translated, it gives CASVGLLAGQETQYF.

The chain employs TRBV27 and TRBJ1-1; maybe TRBD1 (5 bases). This CDR3 comprises 14 residues. Germline CDR1 and CDR2: MNHEY and SMNVEV (reference sequence). V was cut by 2 bases and J by 5 bases, with 12 bases left in between. The CDR3 reads CASSLGRGRTEAFF. Written as DNA, the CDR3 is TGTGCCAGCAGTTTAGGAAGGGGCCGAACTGAAGCTTTCTTT.

The V call is TRBV7-3, the J call TRBJ2-2; possible D gene TRBD1, 5 bases. CDR3 size: 14 residues. The germline V gene encodes CDR1 SGHTA and CDR2 FQGTGA. V lost 1 base, J lost 5 bases, and 8 bases lay in between. CDR3: CASSLRRGTGELFF. In DNA, the CDR3 is TGTGCCAGCAGCTTAAGAAGGGGTACCGGGGAGCTGTTTTTT.

The chain is built from TRBV4-2 and TRBJ1-3; D not resolved. The germline V gene encodes CDR1 LGHNA and CDR2 YNFKEQ. This CDR3 contains 17 residues. The V gene lost 0 bases and the J gene lost 0 bases, with 12 bases spanning the gap. The CDR3 protein is CASSQDWASGSGNTIYF. The CDR3 DNA reads as TGTGCCAGCAGCCAAGATTGGGCGTCAGGCTCTGGAAACACCATATATTTT.

The V and J genes are TRBV7-9 and TRBJ1-3, with D unresolved. From germline, CDR1 is SEHNR and CDR2 FQNEAQ (reference sequence). The V end lost 1 base, the J end lost 0 bases, and 13 bases lay between the germline ends. The CDR3 consists of 17 residues. The CDR3: CASSLEKEFLSGNTIYF. The CDR3 DNA follows: TGTGCCAGCAGCTTAGAAAAAGAGTTCCTCTCTGGAAACACCATATATTTT.

The rearrangement joins TRBV11-3 to TRBJ2-3; D is uncertain. Germline assignment: CDR1 SGHNT and CDR2 YENEEA. This CDR3 comprises 15 residues. V was shortened by 1 base and J by 2 bases, with 10 bases between the two germline ends. CDR3 in DNA: TGTGCCAGCAGCTTAGGGTCGGGTAACACAGATACGCAGTATTTT. Its protein is CASSLGSGNTDTQYF.

The chain combines TRBV21-1 with TRBJ1-1; the table assigns TRBD1, which was not confirmed against the DNA. TRBV21-1 is given as a pseudogene. The CDR3 consists of 15 residues. The CDR3 DNA is TGTGCCAGGCCCGGGACAGGGGGATCCCTCGCTGAAGCTTTCTTT. Translation gives CARPGTGGSLAEAFF.

A few counts support this clone. This chain connects TRBV14 to TRBJ1-1; 8 bases are a match to TRBD1. The trim removed 4 bases at V and 10 bases at J, leaving 11 bases unmatched. The CDR3 consists of 14 residues. Per germline, CDR1 SGHDN and CDR2 FVKESK. The CDR3 nucleotides are TGTGCCAGCAGCCCCCTACTGGGACAGGATGGAGCTTTCTTT. The encoded protein is CASSPLLGQDGAFF.

This rearrangement joins TRBV6-5 to TRBJ1-5, with a weak D call TRBD1 (6 bases). The CDR3 loop spans 13 amino acids. V was pared by 8 bases and J by 3 bases, with 11 bases between. Germline lookup yields CDR1 MNHEY and CDR2 SVGAGI. Here the CDR3 reads CASQRTANQPQHF. The DNA for the CDR3 is TGTGCCAGCCAGAGGACAGCCAATCAGCCCCAGCATTTT.